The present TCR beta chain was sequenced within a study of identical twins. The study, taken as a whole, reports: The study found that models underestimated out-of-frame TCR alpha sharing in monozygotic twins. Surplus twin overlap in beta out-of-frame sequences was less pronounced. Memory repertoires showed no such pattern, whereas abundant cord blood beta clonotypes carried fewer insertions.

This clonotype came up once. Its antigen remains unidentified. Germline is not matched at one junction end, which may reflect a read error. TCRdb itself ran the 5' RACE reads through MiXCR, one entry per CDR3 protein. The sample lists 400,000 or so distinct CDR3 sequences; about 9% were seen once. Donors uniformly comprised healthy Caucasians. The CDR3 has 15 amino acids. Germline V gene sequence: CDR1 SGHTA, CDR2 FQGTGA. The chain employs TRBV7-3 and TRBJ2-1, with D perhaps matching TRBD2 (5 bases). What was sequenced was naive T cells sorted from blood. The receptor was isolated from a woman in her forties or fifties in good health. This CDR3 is CASSAEGPKYNKQFF. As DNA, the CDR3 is TGTGCCAGCAGCGCCGAGGGCCCGAAATACAATAAGCAGTTCTTC.